The 15 T cell receptor beta chains in this list originate from one sample, sequenced in a study of blood T cells in healthy people across ages. PCR was performed a second time for roughly 7 to 11 cycles using a sample-barcoded 5' primer and a J-beta primer mix. TCRdb redid the calling of the 5' RACE reads with MiXCR, one entry per CDR3 protein. The profile shows around 1,000,000 distinct CDR3 sequences, 25% of them singletons. The data were also submitted as part of a second study, on T cells of mothers and their children.

The source material was blood. The receptors derive from a girl aged 2 to 10 in good health.

This sequence joins TRBV12-3 or TRBV12-4 and TRBJ2-5, with D tentatively TRBD1 (6 bases). Trimming stripped 7 bases from V and 4 bases from J, with 19 bases between. The CDR3 runs to 15 residues. CDR3: CASTQGPGIRETQYF. As DNA, the CDR3 is TGTGCCAGCACACAGGGCCCGGGGATTAGAGAGACCCAGTACTTC.

The chain uses TRBV29-1 and TRBJ1-2; a weak D match, TRBD1 (5 bases). Between the trimmed V and J ends, which lost 6 bases and 6 bases, there was a span of 17 bases. The CDR3 loop spans 13 amino acids. Germline V gives CDR1 SQVTM, CDR2 ANQGSEA. The CDR3 reads CSVAQVIIDGYTF. In DNA, the CDR3 is TGCAGCGTCGCACAGGTTATTATTGATGGCTACACCTTC.

Only a few counts were recorded for this clonotype. The rearrangement uses TRBV29-1 and TRBJ2-5; the match to TRBD2 covers 10 bases. The J call may be incorrect, as the DNA end agrees better with TRBJ2-7. CDR1 and CDR2 from the germline V gene are SQVTM and ANQGSEA. The length of the CDR3 is 15 residues. The DNA of the CDR3 is TGCAGCGCCGTCGGGGGACTAGCGAAACCCTACGAGCAGTACTTC. Residues: CSAVGGLAKPYEQYF.

The J gene is TRBJ2-4, the V gene TRBV28; weak D call: TRBD2 (6 bases). The V end lost 6 bases, the J end lost 7 bases, and 16 bases lay between the germline ends. The CDR3 runs to 14 residues. Germline V gene sequence: CDR1 MDHEN, CDR2 SYDVKM. As DNA, the CDR3 is TGTGCCAGCAGCCAAAGACTAGGAGGGAACATTCAGTACTTC. Amino acid sequence: CASSQRLGGNIQYF.

The table lists this clonotype with a few counts. This chain uses TRBV5-1 with TRBJ1-5; TRBD1 is a possible D gene (5 bases). Trimming took off 3 bases at V and 3 bases at J, with 13 bases between the two ends. Germline-derived CDR1 and CDR2 are SGHRS and YFSETQ. The CDR3 has 15 residues. The CDR3 here is CASSSGGLNNQPQHF. CDR3 in DNA: TGCGCCAGCAGCTCGGGGGGACTGAACAATCAGCCCCAGCATTTT.

The chain joins TRBV28 to TRBJ2-3, with 11 nucleotides matching TRBD2. V was pared by 3 bases and J by 2 bases, with 4 bases of the junction left unmatched. The CDR3 has 16 amino acids. Germline CDR1 reads MDHEN; CDR2 reads SYDVKM. CDR3 in DNA: TGTGCCAGCAGTTTTCTGACTAGCGGGGCCACAGATACGCAGTATTTT. Amino acids: CASSFLTSGATDTQYF. The full variable domain, its missing parts supplied by reference TRBV28 and TRBJ2-3, is DVKVTQSSRYLVKRTGEKVFLECVQDMDHENMFWYRQDPGLGLRLIYFSYDVKMKEKGDIPEGYSVSREKKERFSLILESASTNQTSMYLCASSFLTSGATDTQYFGPGTRLTVL.

The chain carries TRBV4-1 and TRBJ1-3; TRBD1 agrees at 8 bases. The CDR3 loop spans 18 amino acids. Trimming took 1 base from V and 1 from J; bases not matched to a gene: 9. Germline V gene lookup returns CDR1 MGHRA and CDR2 YSYEKL. CDR3 in DNA: TGCGCCAGCAGCCAAGTCACCTCAGGGGGCCGGTCTGGAAACACCATATATTTT. Its translation: CASSQVTSGGRSGNTIYF.

This clonotype was found a few times. This chain links TRBV5-1 with TRBJ2-3; the match to TRBD2 covers 8 bases. The V and J ends lost 3 bases and 3 bases, in that order; junction bases with no gene match: 9. This CDR3 region has 16 residues. Germline-derived CDR1 and CDR2 are SGHRS and YFSETQ. The chain's CDR3 is CASSWAREDRTDTQYF. CDR3 nucleotides: TGCGCCAGCAGCTGGGCGCGGGAGGATCGGACAGATACGCAGTATTTT.

The chain is built from TRBV6-6 and TRBJ2-1, with D possibly TRBD1 on 6 matching bases. Trimming stripped 10 bases from V and 5 bases from J, with 18 bases between. The germline V gene has CDR1 MNHNY and CDR2 SVGAGI (reference sequence). CDR3 length: 14 residues. The CDR3 loop reads CATRNGGLNNEQFF. CDR3 bases: TGTGCCACCCGGAATGGGGGCCTAAACAATGAGCAGTTCTTC.

A few counts support this clonotype. The V gene is TRBV9, the J gene TRBJ1-3; 8 positions match TRBD1. There are 16 residues in the CDR3. V shed 4 bases and J 2 bases; nucleotides not matched to a gene: 8. Looked up from germline, CDR1 is SGDLS and CDR2 is YYNGEE. The DNA of the CDR3 is TGTGCCAGCAGCCCTCAGGGGGCACGAACTGGAAACACCATATATTTT. Translation: CASSPQGARTGNTIYF.

As DNA, the CDR3 is TGTGCCAGCAGGGGAACAGGGAATTCATACGTCCTGACTTTC. Translating gives CASRGTGNSYVLTF. This chain links TRBV27 with TRBJ2-6; the D gene is possibly TRBD1 (6 bases). The CDR3 contains 14 residues. V dropped 6 bases and J dropped 11 bases, with 17 bases sitting between them. Germline loops: CDR1 MNHEY, CDR2 SMNVEV (reference sequence).

There are a few counts of this clonotype. The rearrangement links TRBV7-2 to TRBJ1-4, with D perhaps matching TRBD1 (6 bases). The ends were cut back, 5 bases at V and 0 bases at J, with 22 bases in the middle. The CDR3 is 19 residues long. The germline V gene has CDR1 SGHTA and CDR2 FQGNSA. CDR3 sequence (DNA): TGTGCCAGCAGCCGCCGGGACACATCAAGGACAACAACTAATGAAAAACTGTTTTTT. Protein product: CASSRRDTSRTTTNEKLFF.

V and J are TRBV5-1 and TRBJ1-6; tentative D call: TRBD1 (5 bases). Germline loops: CDR1 SGHRS, CDR2 YFSETQ. CDR3 length: 15 residues. Trimming shortened V by 5 bases and J by 7 bases, and 16 bases separated the two germline ends. In DNA form, the CDR3 reads TGCGCCAGCAGACAGGCCCCAGGGTCAAATTCACCCCTCCACTTT. Its translation: CASRQAPGSNSPLHF.

This clonotype was seen a handful of times. The chain employs TRBV7-2 and TRBJ2-5; D is possibly TRBD2 (6 bases). The CDR3 has 15 residues. Between the trimmed V and J ends, which lost 5 bases and 3 bases, there was a span of 16 bases. Germline CDR1 and CDR2: SGHTA and FQGNSA. The CDR3 nucleotides read TGTGCCAGCAGCCCTCCGGGACTTTGGAAAGAGACCCAGTACTTC. This sequence encodes CASSPPGLWKETQYF.

This clonotype was observed a handful of times. V is TRBV29-1 and J is TRBJ1-4; D is unresolved. The germline CDR1 and CDR2 sequences are SQVTM and ANQGSEA. There are 12 residues in the CDR3. Between the trimmed V and J ends, which lost 2 bases and 7 bases, there was a span of 8 bases. The CDR3 spells CSVETQGEKLFF. The DNA for the CDR3 is TGCAGCGTTGAAACTCAAGGTGAAAAACTGTTTTTT.